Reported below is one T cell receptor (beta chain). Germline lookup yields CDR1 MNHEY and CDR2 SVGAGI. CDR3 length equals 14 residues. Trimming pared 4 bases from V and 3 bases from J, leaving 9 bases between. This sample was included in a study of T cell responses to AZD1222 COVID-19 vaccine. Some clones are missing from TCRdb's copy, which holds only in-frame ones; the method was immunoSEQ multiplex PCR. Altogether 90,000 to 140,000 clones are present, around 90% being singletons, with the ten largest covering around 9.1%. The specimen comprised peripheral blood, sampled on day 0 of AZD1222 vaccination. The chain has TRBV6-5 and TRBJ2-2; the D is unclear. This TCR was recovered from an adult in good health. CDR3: CASSSGWDTGELFF. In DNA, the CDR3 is TGTGCCAGCAGTTCCGGTTGGGACACCGGGGAGCTGTTTTTT.